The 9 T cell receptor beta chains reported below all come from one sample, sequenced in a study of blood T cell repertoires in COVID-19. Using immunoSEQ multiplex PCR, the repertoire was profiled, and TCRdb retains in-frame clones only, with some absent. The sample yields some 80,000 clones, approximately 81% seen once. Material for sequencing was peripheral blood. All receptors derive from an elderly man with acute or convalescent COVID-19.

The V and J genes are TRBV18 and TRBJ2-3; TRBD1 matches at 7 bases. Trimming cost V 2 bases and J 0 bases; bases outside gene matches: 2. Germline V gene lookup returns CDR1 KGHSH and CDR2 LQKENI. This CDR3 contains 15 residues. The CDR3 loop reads CASSPGTVSTDTQYF. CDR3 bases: TGTGCCAGCTCACCAGGGACAGTAAGCACAGATACGCAGTATTTT.

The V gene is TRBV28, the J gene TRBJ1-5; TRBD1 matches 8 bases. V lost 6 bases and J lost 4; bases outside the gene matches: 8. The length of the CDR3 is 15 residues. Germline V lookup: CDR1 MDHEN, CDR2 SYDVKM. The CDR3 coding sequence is TGTGCCAGCAGCCAGAGAGGACAGGGAAATCAGCCCCAGCATTTT. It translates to CASSQRGQGNQPQHF.

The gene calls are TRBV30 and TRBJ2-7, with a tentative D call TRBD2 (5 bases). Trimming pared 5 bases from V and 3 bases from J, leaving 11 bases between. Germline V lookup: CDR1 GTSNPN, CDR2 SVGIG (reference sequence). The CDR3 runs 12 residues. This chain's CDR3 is CAWLVGSYEQYF. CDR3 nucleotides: TGTGCCTGGTTGGTAGGGAGCTACGAGCAGTACTTC.

The CDR3 here is CSASSGGISYEQYF. DNA of the CDR3: TGCAGTGCTAGTAGTGGGGGGATCTCCTACGAGCAGTACTTC. The chain combines TRBV20-1 with TRBJ2-7; D is possibly TRBD2 (6 bases). Germline lookup yields CDR1 DFQATT and CDR2 SNEGSKA (reference sequence). Between the trimmed V and J ends, which lost 3 bases and 0 bases, there was a span of 12 bases. The CDR3 extends over 14 amino acids.

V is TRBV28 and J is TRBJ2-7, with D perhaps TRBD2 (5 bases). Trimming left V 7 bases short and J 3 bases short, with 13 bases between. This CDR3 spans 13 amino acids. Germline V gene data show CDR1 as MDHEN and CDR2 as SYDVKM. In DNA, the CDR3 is TGTGCCAGCATCCCTACGGGGAACTACGAGCAGTACTTC. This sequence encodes CASIPTGNYEQYF.

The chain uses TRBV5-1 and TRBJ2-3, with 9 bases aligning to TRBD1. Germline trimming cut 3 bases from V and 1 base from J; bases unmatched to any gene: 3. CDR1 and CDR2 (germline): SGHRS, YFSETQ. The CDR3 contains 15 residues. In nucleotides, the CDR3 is TGCGCCAGCAGCTGGACAGGGGACCGCACAGATACGCAGTATTTT. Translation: CASSWTGDRTDTQYF.

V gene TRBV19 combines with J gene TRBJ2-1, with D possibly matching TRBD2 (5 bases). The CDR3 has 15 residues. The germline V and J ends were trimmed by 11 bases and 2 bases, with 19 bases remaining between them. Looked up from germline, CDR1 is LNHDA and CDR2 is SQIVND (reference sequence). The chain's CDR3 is CAVRRWLGAYNEQFF. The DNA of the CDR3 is TGTGCCGTGCGGAGGTGGCTAGGAGCCTACAATGAGCAGTTCTTC.

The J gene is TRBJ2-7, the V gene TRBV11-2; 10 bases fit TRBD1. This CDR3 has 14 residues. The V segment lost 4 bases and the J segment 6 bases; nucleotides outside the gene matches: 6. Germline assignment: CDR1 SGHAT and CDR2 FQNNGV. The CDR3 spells CASSSGTGAPEQYF. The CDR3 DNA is TGTGCCAGCAGCTCCGGGACAGGGGCGCCCGAGCAGTACTTC.

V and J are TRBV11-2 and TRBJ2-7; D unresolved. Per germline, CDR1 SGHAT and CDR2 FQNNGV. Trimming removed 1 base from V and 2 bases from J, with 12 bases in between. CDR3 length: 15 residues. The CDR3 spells CASSLGSEFPYEQYF. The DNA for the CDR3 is TGTGCCAGCAGCTTAGGGTCGGAGTTTCCCTACGAGCAGTACTTC.